Each of the 9 T cell receptor beta chains below was sequenced from the same sample in a study of beta chain features in type 1 diabetes. Every isolated RNA sample was fully reverse transcribed, so sequencing captured expressed TCRB transcripts. Assay used: immunoSEQ multiplex PCR; TCRdb lists only in-frame clones, some missing. The repertoire includes about 620,000 clones, 15% to 17% of them detected once, and about 0.086% sits in the top ten. The sample consisted of naive CD4+ T cells from blood. The receptors come from a man between 18 and 35 years old in good health.

The V gene is TRBV6-5, the J gene TRBJ1-2; D gene uncertain. V shed 2 bases and J shed 1 base, with 11 bases lying between them. The CDR3 covers 15 residues. Germline V gives CDR1 MNHEY, CDR2 SVGAGI. The chain's CDR3 is CASSYGESGNYGYTF. CDR3 bases: TGTGCCAGCAGTTACGGAGAAAGCGGTAACTATGGCTACACCTTC.

The chain has TRBV19 and TRBJ1-5, with 12 positions matching TRBD1. Germline loops: CDR1 LNHDA, CDR2 SQIVND (reference sequence). The CDR3 length is 17 residues. The V segment lost 5 bases and the J segment 4 bases; nucleotides outside the gene matches: 9. CDR3 nucleotide sequence: TGTGCCAGTAGTCTGGGGACAGGGGGCAGGATGAATCAGCCCCAGCATTTT. Translation gives CASSLGTGGRMNQPQHF.

This clone was seen only a few times. The chain recombines TRBV6-6 with TRBJ2-1; D is unresolved. Germline V gene sequence: CDR1 MNHNY, CDR2 SVGAGI (reference sequence). The CDR3 consists of 14 residues. Trimming removed 2 bases at V and 8 bases at J, with 13 bases between. Here the CDR3 reads CASSYQKSSYEQFF. The CDR3 region has the DNA TGTGCCAGCAGTTACCAAAAAAGTTCCTATGAGCAGTTCTTC.

This clone was detected a few times. CDR3 region: CASSSTRDRGGEQYF. The CDR3 coding sequence is TGTGCCAGCAGCTCGACCCGGGACAGGGGTGGTGAGCAGTACTTC. V gene TRBV7-2 combines with J gene TRBJ2-7, with TRBD1 identical over 10 bases. The CDR3 extends over 15 amino acids. The ends lost 4 bases at V and 7 bases at J; junction bases unmatched: 10. CDR1 SGHTA and CDR2 FQGNSA come from the germline V gene.

As regards this clone: The sample carries other DNA sequences with the same CDR3. The chain combines TRBV7-6 with TRBJ2-7, with 9 bases lining up with TRBD1. Germline-derived CDR1 and CDR2 are SGHVS and FNYEAQ. The CDR3 has 14 amino acids. V shed 5 bases, J shed 3 bases, and the junction held 5 bases outside the gene matches. The CDR3: CASSARQGGYEQYF. DNA for the CDR3: TGTGCCAGCAGCGCTAGACAGGGGGGCTACGAGCAGTACTTC.

Only a few counts were recorded for this clone. V is TRBV29-1 and J is TRBJ2-5; possible D gene TRBD1, 5 bases. Trimming pared 7 bases from V and 4 bases from J, leaving 19 bases between. This CDR3 has 14 residues. Germline CDR1 reads SQVTM; CDR2 reads ANQGSEA. The CDR3 region has the DNA TGCAGCGCCAAGCAGGGTATCCCCCGAGAGACCCAGTACTTC. Its translation: CSAKQGIPRETQYF.

This sequence joins TRBV11-2 and TRBJ2-5; tentative D call: TRBD2 (7 bases). Germline CDR1 SGHAT, CDR2 FQNNGV. This CDR3 has 16 amino acids. Deletions cut 5 bases from V and 5 bases from J, with 21 bases between. The CDR3 is CASSHRGRGPEETQYF. In nucleotides, the CDR3 is TGTGCCAGCAGCCACCGAGGGCGGGGGCCAGAGGAGACCCAGTACTTC.

CDR3 in amino acids: CASRYLQGTTYNEQFF. The CDR3 DNA sequence: TGCGCCAGCAGATATTTACAGGGGACCACCTACAATGAGCAGTTCTTC. This chain joins TRBV4-3 and TRBJ2-1; TRBD1 agrees at 7 bases. This CDR3 is built from 16 residues. CDR1 is LGHNA, CDR2 YSLEER, per germline. V lost 6 bases, J lost 2 bases, and 10 bases stayed unmatched.

A few counts support this clone. V gene TRBV6-1 combines with J gene TRBJ2-7; 7 nucleotides match TRBD2. With 2 bases clipped from V and 7 bases from J, the junction kept 11 bases outside the gene matches. Germline loops: CDR1 MNHNS, CDR2 SASEGT. CDR3 length: 15 amino acids. CDR3 sequence (DNA): TGTGCCAGCAGTGAATTAGGTGGGAGGGGTAATGAGCAGTACTTC. This sequence encodes CASSELGGRGNEQYF.